Presented here are 28 T cell receptor beta chains from one specimen sequenced in a study of blood T cell repertoires in COVID-19. Clones were sequenced by immunoSEQ multiplex PCR, and TCRdb holds only the in-frame ones, with some missing. The sample consists of around 59,000 clones, roughly 80% of them appearing once. Sample: peripheral blood. Receptor source: a human donor in a cohort sampled during active COVID-19.

The gene calls are TRBV7-9 and TRBJ2-5; TRBD1 is a possible D gene (6 bases). Trimming took 4 bases from V and 4 from J, leaving 13 bases between them. The CDR3 loop spans 14 amino acids. Per the germline V gene, CDR1 is SEHNR and CDR2 is FQNEAQ (reference sequence). The CDR3 spells CASSSRTAGETQYF. For the CDR3, the DNA is TGTGCCAGCAGCTCCCGGACAGCAGGAGAGACCCAGTACTTC. The entire variable domain, with the rest obtained from reference TRBV7-9 and TRBJ2-5, is as follows: DTGVSQNPRHKITKRGQNVTFRCDPISEHNRLYWYRQTLGQGPEFLTYFQNEAQLEKSRLLSDRFSAERPKGSFSTLEIQRTEQGDSAMYLCASSSRTAGETQYFGPGTRLLVL.

The rearrangement links TRBV4-2 to TRBJ2-3; TRBD2 matches 7 bases. The CDR3 totals 16 residues. V shed 3 bases and J 6 bases; nucleotides not matched to a gene: 12. Germline values: CDR1 LGHNA, CDR2 YNFKEQ. The CDR3 DNA reads as TGTGCCAGCAGCCAGATGGCGCCGGGACTATTGGATACGCAGTATTTT. Translating gives CASSQMAPGLLDTQYF.

The chain carries TRBV10-3 and TRBJ2-5, with 7 bases matching TRBD1. The trim removed 2 bases at V and 0 bases at J, leaving 3 bases unmatched. The germline V gene has CDR1 ENHRY and CDR2 SYGVKD. This CDR3 contains 15 residues. CDR3 DNA: TGTGCCATCAGTGAGACAGGGGAGTACCAAGAGACCCAGTACTTC. It codes for CAISETGEYQETQYF.

This clone was found a few times. J is TRBJ1-5 and V is TRBV28; perhaps TRBD1 as D (6 bases). V was shortened by 6 bases and J by 4 bases, with 10 bases between the two germline ends. In germline, CDR1 is MDHEN, CDR2 SYDVKM. The length of the CDR3 is 13 residues. The CDR3: CASRLQGNQPQHF. The CDR3 DNA reads TGTGCCAGCAGACTTCAGGGGAATCAGCCCCAGCATTTT. Full variable domain (rest looked up from reference TRBV28 and TRBJ1-5): DVKVTQSSRYLVKRTGEKVFLECVQDMDHENMFWYRQDPGLGLRLIYFSYDVKMKEKGDIPEGYSVSREKKERFSLILESASTNQTSMYLCASRLQGNQPQHFGDGTRLSIL.

The chain links TRBV12-5 to TRBJ1-2; D call uncertain. Germline CDR1 reads LGHNT; CDR2 reads FRNRAP. Trimming shortened V by 6 bases and J by 3 bases, and 11 bases separated the two germline ends. The CDR3 is made up of 13 amino acids. The DNA of the CDR3 is TGTGCTAGTGGCCCCAATACGGACTATGGCTACACCTTC. Translating it yields CASGPNTDYGYTF.

The V call is TRBV3-1 (or the pseudogene TRBV3-2), the J call TRBJ2-1, with 9 bases aligning to TRBD2. The CDR3 length is 16 residues. After removal of 0 bases from V and 8 bases from J, the junction contained 8 bases not matched to a gene. CDR1 and CDR2 (germline): LGHDT, YNNKEL (reference sequence). Written as DNA, the CDR3 is TGTGCCAGCAGCCAAGAGGGAGCGGGAGGTAGATATGAGCAGTTCTTC. Its translation is CASSQEGAGGRYEQFF.

V usage is TRBV13 and J usage is TRBJ2-2; tentative D call: TRBD1 (7 bases). This CDR3 contains 15 residues. Trimming took off 2 bases at V and 3 bases at J, with 10 bases between the two ends. Germline values: CDR1 PRHDT, CDR2 FYEKMQ (reference sequence). The CDR3 sequence: CASSLSGGYTGELFF. DNA for the CDR3: TGTGCCAGCAGCTTATCAGGGGGGTACACCGGGGAGCTGTTTTTT.

The chain recombines TRBV9 with TRBJ2-3; 7 nucleotides match TRBD2. Germline trimming cut 0 bases from V and 6 bases from J; bases unmatched to any gene: 10. The CDR3 is 16 residues long. Germline V CDR1 and CDR2: SGDLS, YYNGEE. The CDR3 nucleotides are TGTGCCAGCAGCGTAGCGGGTAGCGGGCCCAAGGATACGCAGTATTTT. Encoded protein: CASSVAGSGPKDTQYF.

V and J are TRBV10-3 and TRBJ1-1; 9 bases fit TRBD1. Germline V gives CDR1 ENHRY, CDR2 SYGVKD. Trimming cost V 5 bases and J 4 bases; bases outside gene matches: 5. This CDR3 contains 14 residues. CDR3 residues: CAISSTGGRTEAFF. For the CDR3, the DNA is TGTGCCATCAGTTCTACAGGGGGCCGCACTGAAGCTTTCTTT.

CDR3 region: CASSKGRGSSYEQYF. CDR3 nucleotide sequence: TGTGCCAGCAGCAAAGGAAGGGGAAGCTCCTACGAGCAGTACTTC. The chain uses TRBV21-1 and TRBJ2-7; TRBD1 was called by the table and not checked on the DNA. TRBV21-1 is given as a pseudogene. The CDR3 spans 15 residues.

The J gene is TRBJ1-1, the V gene TRBV6-1, with D hard to call. V lost 3 bases, J lost 6 bases, and 5 bases lay in between. CDR3 length: 11 residues. Germline V gene lookup returns CDR1 MNHNS and CDR2 SASEGT. CDR3 sequence (DNA): TGTGCCAGCAGTGAGGGAGCTGAAGCTTTCTTT. It yields the protein CASSEGAEAFF.

On this clone itself: One end of the junction fails to match germline, which may point to a read error. This rearrangement joins TRBV2 to TRBJ2-1; TRBD1 agrees at 8 bases. CDR3 length equals 16 residues. From germline, CDR1 is SNHLY and CDR2 FYNNEI. This chain's CDR3 is CASSERGTGPYNEQFF. The DNA of the CDR3 is TGTGCCAGCAGTGAAAGAGGGACAGGACCCTATAATGAGCAGTTCTTC.

The chain carries TRBV4-2 and TRBJ2-7; 10 positions match TRBD1. This CDR3 spans 15 amino acids. CDR1 is LGHNA and CDR2 is YNFKEQ in the germline V gene. Unmatched junction bases numbered 3, after V lost 3 bases and J lost 1 base. This CDR3 is CASSHRTGGSYEQYF. DNA of the CDR3: TGTGCCAGCAGCCATCGGACAGGGGGGTCCTACGAGCAGTACTTC.

This clone appeared a single time. The CDR3 DNA follows: TGTGCCAGCACCCTGGGACAGGGATTCAGGCAGCCCCAGCATTTT. It is translated as CASTLGQGFRQPQHF. The chain is built from TRBV28 and TRBJ1-5; the match to TRBD1 covers 9 bases. The CDR3 covers 15 residues. From germline, CDR1 is MDHEN and CDR2 SYDVKM. V gave up 7 bases and J gave up 7 bases; unmatched junction bases: 11.

This clone was seen more than once but under ten times. This chain joins TRBV7-3 and TRBJ2-3; 10 bases fit TRBD2. The germline CDR1 and CDR2 sequences are SGHTA and FQGTGA. V was clipped by 5 bases and J by 8 bases; unmatched bases: 10. The CDR3 is 15 residues long. CDR3 DNA sequence: TGTGCCAGCAGCCTGACAGCGGGAGGGCCTGTTACGCAGTATTTT. Translating gives CASSLTAGGPVTQYF.

This chain connects TRBV13 to TRBJ2-7, with TRBD1 as a possible D gene (5 bases). CDR1 and CDR2 (germline): PRHDT, FYEKMQ (reference sequence). V was shortened by 5 bases and J by 2 bases, with 19 bases between the two germline ends. The CDR3 covers 16 residues. As DNA, the CDR3 is TGTGCCAGCAGCCAAGGGGTAGGCGTAAAGACCTACGAGCAGTACTTC. It specifies CASSQGVGVKTYEQYF.

The chain is built from TRBV27 and TRBJ2-7, with 7 bases lining up with TRBD2. The trim removed 2 bases at V and 7 bases at J, leaving 14 bases unmatched. The CDR3 consists of 16 residues. Germline CDR1 is MNHEY and CDR2 is SMNVEV (reference sequence). The chain's CDR3 is CASSLRASGGLREQYF. CDR3 nucleotides: TGTGCCAGCAGTTTACGGGCTAGCGGTGGTCTTCGGGAGCAGTACTTC.

The chain links TRBV7-2 to TRBJ1-2, with 9 bases matching TRBD1. The CDR3 consists of 15 residues. From germline, CDR1 is SGHTA and CDR2 FQGNSA. V was pared by 5 bases and J by 4 bases, with 8 bases of the junction left unmatched. This CDR3 is CASSPDRGSVYGYTF. CDR3 DNA: TGTGCCAGCAGCCCTGACAGGGGGTCAGTCTATGGCTACACCTTC.

The chain has TRBV4-1 and TRBJ2-1, with 7 nucleotides matching TRBD2. From germline, CDR1 is MGHRA and CDR2 YSYEKL. The CDR3 runs 17 residues. After removal of 0 bases from V and 6 bases from J, the junction contained 11 bases not matched to a gene. Written as DNA, the CDR3 is TGCGCCAGCAGCCAAGAATTGGGGCTAGCGGCAATCAATGAGCAGTTCTTC. It yields the protein CASSQELGLAAINEQFF.

J is TRBJ1-1 and V is TRBV15; D unclear. The CDR3 runs 12 residues. Germline CDR1 and CDR2: LNHNV and YYDKDF (reference sequence). V dropped 3 bases and J dropped 4 bases, with 6 bases sitting between them. The CDR3 here is CATSRRATEAFF. The CDR3 region has the DNA TGTGCCACCAGCAGGAGGGCCACTGAAGCTTTCTTT.

The chain recombines TRBV5-6 with TRBJ2-3; weak D call: TRBD2 (6 bases). This CDR3 is 14 amino acids long. Per the germline V gene, CDR1 is SGHDT and CDR2 is YYEEEE. The V end lost 0 bases, the J end lost 6 bases, and 11 bases lay between the germline ends. Here the CDR3 DNA reads TGTGCCAGCAGCTTGGCGGGGGTTACGGATACGCAGTATTTT. Encoded protein: CASSLAGVTDTQYF.

This clone was seen only once. The CDR3 coding sequence is TGTGCCAGCAGCTTTAATACGAACACCGGGGAGCTGTTTTTT. Protein sequence: CASSFNTNTGELFF. The chain links TRBV11-2 to TRBJ2-2; D call uncertain. The V end was cut by 3 bases, the J end by 0 bases, with 5 bases between. Germline V CDR1 and CDR2: SGHAT, FQNNGV. The CDR3 consists of 14 residues.

The genes are TRBV6-6 and TRBJ2-7; 7 nucleotides match TRBD2. CDR3 length: 12 amino acids. Germline CDR1 MNHNY, CDR2 SVGAGI (reference sequence). V gave up 6 bases and J gave up 5 bases; unmatched junction bases: 4. The CDR3 nucleotides read TGTGCCAGCAGCTCCGGGACTAACGAGCAGTACTTC. Translation: CASSSGTNEQYF.

This clone was detected only once. The chain uses TRBV5-1 and TRBJ2-1, with 12 positions matching TRBD2. The trim removed 1 base at V and 6 bases at J, leaving 2 bases unmatched. The germline CDR1 and CDR2 sequences are SGHRS and YFSETQ. The CDR3 sequence is 15 residues long. The chain's CDR3 is CASSLLTSGSNEQFF. In nucleotides, the CDR3 is TGCGCCAGCAGCTTGCTGACTAGCGGGAGCAATGAGCAGTTCTTC.

The chain is built from TRBV19 and TRBJ2-6; possible D gene TRBD1, 5 bases. The CDR3 length is 15 residues. V lost 5 bases and J 0 bases, leaving 8 bases between the germline ends. The germline gives CDR1 LNHDA, CDR2 SQIVND (reference sequence). The CDR3 coding sequence is TGTGCCAGTAGTGTAACAGGCTCTGGGGCCAACGTCCTGACTTTC. Its protein product is CASSVTGSGANVLTF.

The chain is built from TRBV9 and TRBJ1-3, with D uncertain. Trimming cost V 2 bases and J 1 base, with 7 bases left between them. CDR1 is SGDLS, CDR2 YYNGEE, per germline. The CDR3 is 14 amino acids. The CDR3 DNA reads TGTGCCAGCAGCGTTGCCACATCTGGAAACACCATATATTTT. This encodes CASSVATSGNTIYF.

The V gene is TRBV7-9, the J gene TRBJ2-2; 9 bases are shared with TRBD2. This CDR3 comprises 17 residues. V dropped 0 bases and J dropped 1; count of bases not matched to a gene: 3. Per the germline V gene, CDR1 is SEHNR and CDR2 is FQNEAQ (reference sequence). Written as DNA, the CDR3 is TGTGCCAGCAGCTTAGCTGGCGGGAGGGGGAACACCGGGGAGCTGTTTTTT. It yields the protein CASSLAGGRGNTGELFF.

The genes are TRBV5-4 and TRBJ2-7; TRBD1 aligns across 9 bases. The CDR3 covers 16 residues. Germline trimming cut 2 bases from V and 0 bases from J; bases unmatched to any gene: 6. Germline V CDR1 and CDR2: SGHNT, YYREEE (reference sequence). The CDR3 here is CASSFAGQGFSYEQYF. CDR3 sequence (DNA): TGTGCCAGCAGCTTTGCGGGACAGGGCTTCTCCTACGAGCAGTACTTC.